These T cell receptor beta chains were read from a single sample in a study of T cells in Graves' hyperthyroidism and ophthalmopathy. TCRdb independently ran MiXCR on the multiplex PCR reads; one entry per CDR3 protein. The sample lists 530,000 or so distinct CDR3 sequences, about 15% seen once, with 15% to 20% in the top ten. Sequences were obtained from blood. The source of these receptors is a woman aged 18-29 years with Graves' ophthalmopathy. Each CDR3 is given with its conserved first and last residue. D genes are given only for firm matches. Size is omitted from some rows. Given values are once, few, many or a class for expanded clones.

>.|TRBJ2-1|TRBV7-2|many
TGTGCCAGCAGCGTCTCCGGGACCAGCTTTAATGAGCAGTTCTTC
CASSVSGTSFNEQFF
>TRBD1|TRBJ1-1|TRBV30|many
TGTGCCTGGAGTAGTAAAGGGGGCTCGTACACTGAAGCTTTCTTT
CAWSSKGGSYTEAFF
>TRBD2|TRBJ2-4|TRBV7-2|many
TGTGCCAGCAGCTTAGTAGCGGGACTAGCCAAAAACATTCAGTACTTC
CASSLVAGLAKNIQYF
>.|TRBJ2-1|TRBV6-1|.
TGTGCCAGCAGTCAGACTAGTGGCAATGAGCAGTTCTTC
CASSQTSGNEQFF
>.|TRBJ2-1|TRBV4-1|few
TGCGCCAGCAGCCAAACTCTCAGCTCCTACAATGAGCAGTTCTTC
CASSQTLSSYNEQFF
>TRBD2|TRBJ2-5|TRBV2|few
TGTGCCAGCAGTGATTTACCGAGCGGGAGAGTGGGCGGGGAGACCCAGTACTTC
CASSDLPSGRVGGETQYF
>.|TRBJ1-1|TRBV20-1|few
TGCAGTGCTGAAACAGGGTCAGGTAACACTGAAGCTTTCTTT
CSAETGSGNTEAFF
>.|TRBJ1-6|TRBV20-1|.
TGCAGTGCTAGCGGGCCGAATTCACCCCTCCACTTT
CSASGPNSPLHF
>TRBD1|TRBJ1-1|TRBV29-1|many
TGCAGCGTTCCCTCGACAGGGGGGACTGAAGCTTTCTTT
CSVPSTGGTEAFF
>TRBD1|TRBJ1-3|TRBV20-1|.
TGCAGTGCTAGACCCGACGACAGGGGCCGAGGAAACACCATATATTTT
CSARPDDRGRGNTIYF
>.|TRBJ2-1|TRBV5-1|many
TGCGCCAGCAGCTTGGGCCCCGGGGATACTTACAATGAGCAGTTCTTC
CASSLGPGDTYNEQFF
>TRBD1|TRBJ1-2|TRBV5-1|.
TGCGCCAGCGGCCCCGGGGACAGTAACTATGGCTACACCTTC
CASGPGDSNYGYTF
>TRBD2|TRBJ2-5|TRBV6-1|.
TGTGCCAGCAGTGCCCGACTAGCGGGGGGTGAGACCCAGTACTTC
CASSARLAGGETQYF
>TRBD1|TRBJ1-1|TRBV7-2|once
TGTGCCAGCAGCTCAGGTAGTGGGGGGACAGGGGTCAAAGTCACTGAAGCTTTCTTT
CASSSGSGGTGVKVTEAFF
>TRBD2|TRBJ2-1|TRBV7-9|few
TGTGCCAGCAGCCCAGAGGGTCGACTAGCGGGAGGGTTCAATGAGCAGTTCTTC
CASSPEGRLAGGFNEQFF
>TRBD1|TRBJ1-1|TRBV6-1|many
TGTGCCAGCAGGGCTATACAGGGGGCGCAGGCTTTCTTT
CASRAIQGAQAFF
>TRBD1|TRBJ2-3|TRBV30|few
TGTGCCTGGAAAGGGACAGGTACCACAGATACGCAGTATTTT
CAWKGTGTTDTQYF
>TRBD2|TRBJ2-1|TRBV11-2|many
TGTGCCAGCAGCCCCTGGACTAGCGCGACCAACAATGAGCAGTTCTTC
CASSPWTSATNNEQFF
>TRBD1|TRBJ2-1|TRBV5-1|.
TGCGCCAGCAGCTACGCGGGACAGGGGGCGAATGAGCAGTTCTTC
CASSYAGQGANEQFF
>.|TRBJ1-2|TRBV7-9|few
TGTGCCAGCAGCTTAGCCGGGCAGGGTGCCGGCTACACCTTC
CASSLAGQGAGYTF
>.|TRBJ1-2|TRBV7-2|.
TGTGCCAGCAGCTTAGCGATCCGTCCCCTCGATGGCTACACCTTC
CASSLAIRPLDGYTF
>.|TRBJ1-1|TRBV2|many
TGTGCCAGCATTTCCATCCGGCAGGGCGTAAACACTGAAGCTTTCTTT
CASISIRQGVNTEAFF
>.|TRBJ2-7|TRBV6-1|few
TGTGCCAGCAGACCCGACCTTGCCTCCTACGAGCAGTACTTC
CASRPDLASYEQYF
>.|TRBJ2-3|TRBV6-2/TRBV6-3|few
TGTGCCAGCAGTTACTCGTTTAGTCGCACAGATACGCAGTATTTT
CASSYSFSRTDTQYF
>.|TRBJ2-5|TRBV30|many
TGTGCCTGGAGTGTAACTGCCGGGTACCAAGAGACCCAGTACTTC
CAWSVTAGYQETQYF
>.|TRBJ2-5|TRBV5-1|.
TGCGCCAGCAGCGGAGGGACAGTTGGAGAGACCCAGTACTTC
CASSGGTVGETQYF
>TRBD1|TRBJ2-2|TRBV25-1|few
TGTGCCAGCAGTCATCGGGACAGTAACACCGGGGAGCTGTTTTTT
CASSHRDSNTGELFF
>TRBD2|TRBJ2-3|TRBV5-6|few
TGTGCCAGCAGCCGACTAGCGGGAATAGATACGCAGTATTTT
CASSRLAGIDTQYF
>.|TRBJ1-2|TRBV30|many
TGTGCCTGGAGTACTTCGCTCGGCAGGGACTATGGCTACACCTTC
CAWSTSLGRDYGYTF
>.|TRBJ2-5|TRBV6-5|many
TGTGCCAGCAGTTACGGGGGGCCCCAAGAGACCCAGTACTTC
CASSYGGPQETQYF
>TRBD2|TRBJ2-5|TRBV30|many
TGTGCCTGGAGACCTGGGACTAGCGCTAAAGAGACCCAGTACTTC
CAWRPGTSAKETQYF
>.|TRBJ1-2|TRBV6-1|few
TGTGCCAGCAGTCCCAAGCCATTTCGCAACTATGGCTACACCTTC
CASSPKPFRNYGYTF
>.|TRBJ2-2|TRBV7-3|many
TGTGCCAGCAGCTTCGCGGGGACCGGGGAGCTGTTTTTT
CASSFAGTGELFF
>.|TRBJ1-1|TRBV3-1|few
TGTGCCAGCAGCCCCAAGGGGATTCGAGCTTTCTTT
CASSPKGIRAFF
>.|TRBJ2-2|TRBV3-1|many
TGTGCCAGCAGCCAGGGGAAGGGCACCGGGGAGCTGTTTTTT
CASSQGKGTGELFF
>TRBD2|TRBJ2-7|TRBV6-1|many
TGTGCCAGCAGTGGACTAGCGGGGAACAGCGAGCAGTACTTC
CASSGLAGNSEQYF
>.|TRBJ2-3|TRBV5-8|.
TGTGCCAGCAGCGAGCAGGGGCCTAGCACAGATACGCAGTATTTT
CASSEQGPSTDTQYF
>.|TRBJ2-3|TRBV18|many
TGTGCCAGCTCACCACAGGGGCTCAGGGGCGCAGGGGATACGCAGTATTTT
CASSPQGLRGAGDTQYF
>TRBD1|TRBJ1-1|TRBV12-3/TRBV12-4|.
TGTGCCAGCAGTTTAACGGACAGGGGCCGGAACACTGAAGCTTTCTTT
CASSLTDRGRNTEAFF
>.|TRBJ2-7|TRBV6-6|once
TGTGCCAGCAGTTACAAGGACAGATCCTACGTGCAGTACTTC
CASSYKDRSYVQYF
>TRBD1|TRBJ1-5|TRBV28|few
TGTGCCGGAAGATCGACAGGGTTGGGGCCCCAGCATTTT
CAGRSTGLGPQHF
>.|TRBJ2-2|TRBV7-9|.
TGTGCCAGCAGCTTTGCTGGGGATAACACCGGGGAGCTGTTTTTT
CASSFAGDNTGELFF
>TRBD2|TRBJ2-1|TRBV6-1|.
TGTGCCAGCTCGTACCGAGGGAGTAGCGGGGCTTCAAGCTCCTACAATGAGCAGTTCTTC
CASSYRGSSGASSSYNEQFF
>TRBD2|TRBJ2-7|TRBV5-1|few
TGCGCCAGCAGCTTGGGCCTCACTAGCGGCAAGAAACTCTACGAGCAGTACTTC
CASSLGLTSGKKLYEQYF
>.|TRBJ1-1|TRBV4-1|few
TGCGCCAGCAGCCAGCTTTGGGACGGAATGAACACTGAAGCTTTCTTT
CASSQLWDGMNTEAFF
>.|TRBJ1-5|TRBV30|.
TGTGCCTGGAGTATGGAGGGGAATCAGCCCCAGCATTTT
CAWSMEGNQPQHF
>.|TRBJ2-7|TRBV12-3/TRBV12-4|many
TGTGCCAGCAGTTTTAGTGGCGGGGGCACCTACGAGCAGTACTTC
CASSFSGGGTYEQYF